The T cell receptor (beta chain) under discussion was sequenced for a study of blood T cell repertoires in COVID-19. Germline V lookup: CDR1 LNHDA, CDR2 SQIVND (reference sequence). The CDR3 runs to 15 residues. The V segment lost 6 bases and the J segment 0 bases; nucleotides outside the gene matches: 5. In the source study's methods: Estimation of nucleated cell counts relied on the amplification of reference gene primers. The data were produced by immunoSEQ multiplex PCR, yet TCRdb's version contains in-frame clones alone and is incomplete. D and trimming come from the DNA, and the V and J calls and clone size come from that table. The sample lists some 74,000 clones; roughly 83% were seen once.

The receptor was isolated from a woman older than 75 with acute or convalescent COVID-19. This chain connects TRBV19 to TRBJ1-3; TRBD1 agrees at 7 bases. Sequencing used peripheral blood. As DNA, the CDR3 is TGTGCCAGTAGCCGGGACAGAAACTCTGGAAACACCATATATTTT. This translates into CASSRDRNSGNTIYF. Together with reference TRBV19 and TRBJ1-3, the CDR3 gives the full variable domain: DGGITQSPKYLFRKEGQNVTLSCEQNLNHDAMYWYRQDPGQGLRLIYYSQIVNDFQKGDIAEGYSVSREKKESFPLTVTSAQKNPTAFYLCASSRDRNSGNTIYFGEGSWLTVV.